This T cell receptor (beta chain) was identified during a study of T cells in Graves' hyperthyroidism and ophthalmopathy. Study summary: The initial diagnosis was the point when peripheral blood was collected, ahead of any treatment.

RNA transcripts gave rise to amplified TCR beta CDR3 regions. The TCR CDR3 was amplified in a first-round RT-PCR using the HTBI primer set. TCRdb recomputed calls from the multiplex PCR reads with MiXCR, one row per CDR3 protein. In the table there are a few hundred thousand distinct CDR3 sequences, roughly 14% of which are singletons. This clonotype appeared many times. What it recognizes is unknown. Trimming removed 2 bases at V and 4 bases at J, with 4 bases between. The CDR3 extends over 12 amino acids. The germline V gene has CDR1 SNHLY and CDR2 FYNNEI. Findings and limits, study-wide: Expanded thyroid clonotypes (above 0.001) were mostly also found in blood.

A lack of ophthalmopathy progression within 18 months defined stable Graves' hyperthyroidism. Using around 10 ml of fresh peripheral blood, PBMCs were prepared. J is TRBJ2-3 and V is TRBV2; D uncertain. Input material: blood. This sequence originates from a woman in her 30s with Graves' hyperthyroidism. Written as DNA, the CDR3 is TGTGCCAGCAGTGAACCCCCAGATACGCAGTATTTT. Translating it yields CASSEPPDTQYF.